Below, 20 T cell receptor beta chains from the same sample are listed, as sequenced in a study of T cell clonotyping in hematopoietic cell transplantation. Clones were read by immunoSEQ multiplex PCR, and TCRdb kept only the in-frame ones, dropping some. In the table there are some 9,300 clones, 45% to 55% of which are singletons. The source material was peripheral blood mononuclear cells, sampled 100 days after allogeneic stem cell transplant. Source of these receptors: a female patient aged 50-65 years who had an allogeneic stem cell transplant from an unrelated donor, so the T cells may come from the graft donor. Some clones in this sample may be carry-over from other donors' samples.

V is TRBV6-1 and J is TRBJ2-7, with D possibly being TRBD2 (7 bases). CDR1 and CDR2 (germline): MNHNS, SASEGT. The CDR3 contains 16 residues. V lost 3 bases and J lost 3, with 18 bases in between. CDR3 sequence: CASSDLGGGAHYEQYF. The CDR3 DNA is TGTGCCAGCAGTGATCTAGGTGGGGGGGCACACTACGAGCAGTACTTC.

The gene calls are TRBV5-1 and TRBJ2-6, with 8 bases aligning to TRBD1. The CDR3 runs to 15 residues. Trimming at V came to 4 bases and at J to 2 bases, leaving 2 bases not matched to a gene. Germline V gene lookup returns CDR1 SGHRS and CDR2 YFSETQ. The CDR3 reads CASSPGGAGANVLTF. The DNA of the CDR3 is TGCGCCAGCAGCCCAGGGGGCGCTGGGGCCAACGTCCTGACTTTC.

This clone appeared a few times. This chain connects TRBV19 to TRBJ1-2; D uncertain. V dropped 4 bases and J dropped 4 bases, with 13 bases sitting between them. There are 14 residues in the CDR3. The germline V gene has CDR1 LNHDA and CDR2 SQIVND (reference sequence). This chain's CDR3 is CASSTLGSRYGYTF. In DNA form, the CDR3 reads TGTGCCAGTAGTACCTTGGGGTCCCGCTATGGCTACACCTTC.

CDR3 in amino acids: CAWSDRGDYGYTF. The CDR3 region has the DNA TGTGCCTGGAGTGATCGAGGGGACTATGGCTACACCTTC. This chain uses TRBV30 with TRBJ1-2, with a possible D match to TRBD1 (5 bases). Germline CDR1 and CDR2: GTSNPN and SVGIG (reference sequence). Trimming took off 1 base at V and 3 bases at J, with 9 bases between the two ends. This CDR3 is 13 amino acids long.

The chain combines TRBV25-1 with TRBJ1-3, with 7 bases fitting TRBD1. The trim removed 5 bases at V and 6 bases at J, leaving 10 bases unmatched. CDR1 is MGHDK, CDR2 SYGVNS, per germline. This CDR3 has 15 amino acids. CDR3 residues: CASSLSRGVVNTIYF. CDR3 DNA: TGTGCCAGCAGTCTCTCCAGGGGGGTGGTAAACACCATATATTTT.

This clone was counted between two and nine times. The V gene is TRBV29-1, the J gene TRBJ2-1; possibly TRBD1 for D (5 bases). Germline-derived CDR1 and CDR2 are SQVTM and ANQGSEA. The CDR3 has 13 residues. V shed 6 bases and J shed 9 bases, with 18 bases lying between them. The CDR3 region has the DNA TGCAGCGTGGCGACAGCCCTCTCGGGTGAGCAGTTCTTC. Translated, it gives CSVATALSGEQFF.

Concerning this clone itself: The same CDR3 arises from other DNA sequences in this sample as well. This chain uses TRBV30 with TRBJ1-5; D gene unclear. CDR1 GTSNPN and CDR2 SVGIG come from the germline V gene (reference sequence). V was shortened by 0 bases and J by 1 base, with 4 bases between the two germline ends. The CDR3 is 13 residues long. The CDR3: CAWSVGSNQPQHF. The CDR3 nucleotides read TGTGCCTGGAGTGTAGGGAGCAATCAGCCCCAGCATTTT.

Comment on this clone: The junction differs from germline at one of its ends, possibly a read error. The V gene is TRBV20-1, the J gene TRBJ1-2; D perhaps matches TRBD1 (6 bases). From germline, CDR1 is DFQATT and CDR2 SNEGSKA (reference sequence). The CDR3 totals 11 residues. CDR3 residues: CRARGDYGYTF. In DNA form, the CDR3 reads TGCAGGGCTAGGGGGGACTATGGCTACACCTTC.

The rearrangement uses TRBV30 and TRBJ1-2; 12 nucleotides match TRBD1. Germline values: CDR1 GTSNPN, CDR2 SVGIG (reference sequence). This CDR3 is 14 amino acids long. The V and J ends lost 2 bases and 7 bases, in that order; junction bases with no gene match: 5. The chain's CDR3 is CAWSWGQGAGGYTF. The CDR3 DNA is TGTGCCTGGAGTTGGGGACAGGGGGCTGGTGGCTACACCTTC.

The rearrangement links TRBV30 to TRBJ1-1, with unresolved D. V dropped 1 base and J dropped 1 base, with 4 bases sitting between them. The CDR3 is made up of 12 amino acids. Per germline, CDR1 GTSNPN and CDR2 SVGIG (reference sequence). DNA for the CDR3: TGTGCCTGGAGTGCCCCGAACACTGAAGCTTTCTTT. Its translation: CAWSAPNTEAFF. The full variable domain, completed using reference TRBV30 and TRBJ1-1, is SQTIHQWPATLVQPVGSPLSLECTVEGTSNPNLYWYRQAAGRGLQLLFYSVGIGQISSEVPQNLSASRPQDRQFILSSKKLLLSDSGFYLCAWSAPNTEAFFGQGTRLTVV.

This chain connects TRBV25-1 to TRBJ2-2, with a weak D call TRBD2 (5 bases). V dropped 4 bases and J dropped 3 bases, with 12 bases sitting between them. Germline V gene data show CDR1 as MGHDK and CDR2 as SYGVNS. The CDR3 covers 15 residues. CDR3 loop: CASSASRLHTGELFF. In DNA, the CDR3 is TGTGCCAGCAGTGCCTCCCGACTACACACCGGGGAGCTGTTTTTT.

V is TRBV5-8 and J is TRBJ2-1; D unclear. Germline-derived CDR1 and CDR2 are SGHTS and YDEGEE. The V end lost 1 base, the J end lost 6 bases, and 5 bases lay between the germline ends. There are 12 residues in the CDR3. The CDR3 reads CASSLNSNEQFF. The CDR3 DNA is TGTGCCAGCAGCTTGAATTCCAATGAGCAGTTCTTC.

V is TRBV9 and J is TRBJ2-2; TRBD1 matches at 9 bases. Germline CDR1 and CDR2: SGDLS and YYNGEE. The V segment lost 0 bases and the J segment 7 bases; nucleotides outside the gene matches: 10. The CDR3 totals 17 residues. The CDR3 DNA sequence: TGTGCCAGCAGCGTAGGGGGACAGGGTGTCGTAGTCGGGGAGCTGTTTTTT. This gives the protein CASSVGGQGVVVGELFF.

This clone occurred a few times. The gene calls are TRBV29-1 and TRBJ1-2, with TRBD1 as a possible D gene (5 bases). The germline gives CDR1 SQVTM, CDR2 ANQGSEA. Deletions cut 6 bases from V and 4 bases from J, with 12 bases between. CDR3 length equals 12 residues. CDR3 protein: CSVPRGPYGYTF. CDR3 bases: TGCAGCGTCCCACGGGGACCCTATGGCTACACCTTC.

The J gene is TRBJ1-1, the V gene TRBV30; the D gene is possibly TRBD1 (6 bases). Trimming left V 3 bases short and J 5 bases short, with 16 bases between. Looked up from germline, CDR1 is GTSNPN and CDR2 is SVGIG (reference sequence). The CDR3 extends over 14 amino acids. The CDR3 bases are TGTGCCTGGAGCCCGGACAGAGCGCGGACTGAAGCTTTCTTT. Translated, it gives CAWSPDRARTEAFF. The whole variable domain, filled in from reference TRBV30 and TRBJ1-1, reads SQTIHQWPATLVQPVGSPLSLECTVEGTSNPNLYWYRQAAGRGLQLLFYSVGIGQISSEVPQNLSASRPQDRQFILSSKKLLLSDSGFYLCAWSPDRARTEAFFGQGTRLTVV.

This clone was detected once. CDR3 in DNA: TGTGCCAGTAGTATGTCGACTAGCGGGCGGAATGAGCAGTTCTTC. Translated, it gives CASSMSTSGRNEQFF. This rearrangement joins TRBV19 to TRBJ2-1, with TRBD2 identical over 10 bases. Trimming took 3 bases from V and 7 from J; bases not matched to a gene: 6. Germline CDR1 reads LNHDA; CDR2 reads SQIVND (reference sequence). The CDR3 is 15 residues long.

V gene TRBV6-6 combines with J gene TRBJ2-1; 8 nucleotides line up with TRBD1. The germline V gene encodes CDR1 MNHNY and CDR2 SVGAGI (reference sequence). The CDR3 totals 16 residues. V dropped 0 bases and J dropped 3; count of bases not matched to a gene: 4. CDR3 loop: CASSYSGTGDYNEQFF. CDR3 in DNA: TGTGCCAGCAGTTACTCCGGGACAGGAGACTACAATGAGCAGTTCTTC.

In its sample, this clone was seen a few times. The rearrangement joins TRBV30 to TRBJ2-6, with D maybe TRBD2 (5 bases). V was clipped by 0 bases and J by 3 bases, with 9 bases between them. The V gene's germline CDR1 is GTSNPN and CDR2 SVGIG (reference sequence). This CDR3 spans 15 amino acids. The CDR3 spells CAWSVRGYGANVLTF. CDR3 bases: TGTGCCTGGAGTGTACGGGGATATGGGGCCAACGTCCTGACTTTC. The whole variable domain, remainder taken from reference TRBV30 and TRBJ2-6, is SQTIHQWPATLVQPVGSPLSLECTVEGTSNPNLYWYRQAAGRGLQLLFYSVGIGQISSEVPQNLSASRPQDRQFILSSKKLLLSDSGFYLCAWSVRGYGANVLTFGAGSRLTVL.

The genes are TRBV25-1 and TRBJ2-5; TRBD1 aligns across 9 bases. CDR1 is MGHDK and CDR2 is SYGVNS in the germline V gene. The ends lost 5 bases at V and 5 bases at J; junction bases unmatched: 9. The CDR3 has 15 amino acids. The CDR3 sequence: CASSRATGGGETQYF. The CDR3 DNA is TGTGCCAGCAGTAGGGCCACAGGGGGCGGTGAGACCCAGTACTTC.

This clone was observed once. The chain carries TRBV7-2 and TRBJ2-1; D uncertain. Germline CDR1 and CDR2: SGHTA and FQGNSA. The CDR3 totals 15 residues. V was trimmed by 6 bases and J by 12 bases, leaving 24 bases between them. The CDR3 sequence is CASSIQAGAALGQFF. In DNA, the CDR3 is TGTGCCAGCAGTATTCAGGCTGGCGCGGCGCTAGGGCAGTTCTTC.